This T cell receptor beta chain appears in the sequencing data of a study of cytomegalovirus exposure and HLA in healthy donors (TCRdb year 2017). Background for the entire study: An earlier analysis of roughly 610 of the donors reported roughly 300 Gb of sequence data and approximately 120 million unique TCR beta sequences obtained from around 170 million T cells. An early release covering over 500 HLA-typed donors comprised about 320 gigabases of sequencing data and around 85 million unique TCR sequences. Of the roughly 430 genotyped donors, roughly 80% fell in the genetic ancestry cluster associated with self-reported Caucasian donors. The aim of the study was to test whether cataloging public T cell receptors could identify signatures of past pathogen exposure. The T cell repertoires of 550 to 850 subjects were profiled by immunosequencing and related to cytomegalovirus serostatus. Besides the first cohort of approximately 670 subjects, a separate validation cohort made up of 120 different subjects was used. To predict cytomegalovirus infection status, the study brought together high-throughput TCR immunosequencing, statistical association of individual TCRs with disease status, and machine learning. A later analysis re-examined previously published TCR beta repertoires from hundreds of donors and added high-resolution HLA genotyping to investigate patterns of TCR occurrence. Rather than drawing on any new phenotypic data, the later analysis identified candidate immune exposures from TCR beta sequences and the way those sequences occurred across donors. To decide whether each TCR beta V gene segment behaved as functional or pseudogenic, an earlier analysis of 587 of the donors relied on high-throughput TCR beta sequencing. Donor age, sex, ethnicity and CMV serostatus were compiled together with the repertoire data. Genome-wide SNP genotypes for about 65% of the 666 donors were used in a later genetic analysis, which treated that subset as a discovery cohort. Every repertoire in the discovery cohort had been generated on one and the same sequencing platform. Both class I and class II loci were covered by HLA typing, at four-digit resolution. Typing coverage differed by locus: A, B, C, DRB1 and DQB1 were typed in roughly 629-630 donors, DQA1 in roughly 510, DPA1 in 606, and DPB1 in 472. Roughly five DR-DQ haplotypes were treated as single units for association and clustering because of strong linkage in the cohort. Among about 400 genotyped donors of the cohort, an average of roughly 230,000 unique TCR beta nucleotide sequences was sequenced per donor, of which roughly 17% were non-productive.

The cohort was made up of approximately 670 healthy bone marrow donors. At the time of sampling, every cohort member was nominally healthy, though immune exposures that went unrecorded were likely present. The donor was CMV seronegative and was included in the group of a few hundred seronegative cohort members. A peripheral blood sample was provided by each donor, and peripheral blood mononuclear cells were used for TCR beta sequencing. The Qiagen DNeasy Blood Extraction Kit was used to extract genomic DNA from the blood cell samples. General study outcomes and caveats: When HLA alleles, especially DR and DQ, strongly co-occurred, TCR associations were difficult to assign to individual alleles. The classifier was reported to diagnose cytomegalovirus status with high specificity and sensitivity in both the original cohort and the validation cohort. The 87-base-pair reads could not distinguish some IMGT-functional V segments, including TRBV6-2 and TRBV6-3, so those segments were excluded. According to the authors, the approach could potentially be generalized to other disease states and immunological phenotypes. Because counts were too low, approximately 18 rarely observed V segments, including chromosome 9 orphons, were excluded from the earlier analysis of several hundred of the donors. In a later analysis, the rate of TCR association differed among HLA loci, with DRB1 alleles having the most associated TCRs and HLA-C alleles having the fewest. Across donors, most TCR sequences were observed very rarely, whereas some public TCRs were present in many individuals. Several of the top co-occurrence clusters appeared to be linked to parvovirus B19, influenza, CMV and Epstein-Barr virus, according to a later analysis. In a later analysis, HLA-associated TCR beta chains were found to be more clonally expanded and to have lower generation probabilities than equally common non-associated chains. Because HLA typing was missing for some donors at each locus, association tests included only the typed subset. In the study, around 150 TCR beta chains were listed as associated with cytomegalovirus. A group of highly shared sequence variants was considered likely to be a technical artifact of the sequencing pipeline. In vitro tests confirmed that three of the cytomegalovirus-associated TCR beta chains recognize cytomegalovirus antigens. In this cohort, only TCR beta chains were sequenced, and detectable features were limited by the absence of alpha or paired-chain data. V-gene and J-gene trimming of TCR beta chains was associated with a missense DCLRE1C variant in a later genetic analysis, and the association was replicated in an independent cohort. Presence/absence analyses assumed roughly uniform sequencing depth across donors, an assumption that may not hold. Compared with the roughly 670-donor mean, donors in an Asian-associated ancestry cluster had fewer N-insertions in productive TCRs, according to a later genetic analysis. In a later analysis, 16,951 TCR beta sequences were associated with specific HLA alleles at a false discovery rate of 0.05. Broadly in line with IMGT annotations, most TCR beta V segments showed up in productive rearrangements about 87% or about 30% of the time in an earlier analysis of under 700 of the donors. Linkage disequilibrium might explain the correlated functional status among segregating V segments, but an unknown experimental factor could not be ruled out. For the cohort, immune exposure information was limited to CMV serostatus. A later analysis found that most CMV-associated TCR beta chains appeared HLA-restricted, with HLA associations seemingly driven largely by CMV exposure. A further reported finding was that TCR beta sequences accurately predicted the HLA-A and HLA-B alleles for most subjects in the first cohort.

Libraries were prepared through the immunoSEQ multiplex PCR assay. For the multiplex PCR, a mixture combining 60 forward primers for TCR Vbeta segments and 13 reverse primers for TCR Jbeta segments was used. The CDR3 region of rearranged TCR beta genes was amplified from genomic DNA by a multiplex PCR assay. The Illumina HiSeq System was used to sequence the amplified TCR beta libraries as 87-base-pair reads. As for the original processing: A later analysis tallied roughly 78 million unique TCR beta chains across the 666 repertoires, and approximately 9.9 million of those chains were shared by two or more donors. Raw reads were error-corrected and collapsed into unique sequences by a nearest-neighbor algorithm in which closely related sequences were merged to remove PCR and sequencing errors. V, D and J gene segments were assigned by aligning CDR3 sequences to IMGT reference sequences. For a sequence to be retained, a match of at least six nucleotides was required to both a V gene segment and a J gene segment. Rearrangements were called productive when the CDR3 lacked stop codons and stayed in frame with V and J; all others were non-productive. CDR3 was defined by IMGT convention, running from the second conserved V-encoded cysteine to the conserved J-encoded phenylalanine. The earlier analysis of 587 of the donors excluded sequences that lacked an unambiguous match to a single V gene segment. In an earlier analysis of 587 of the donors, V segments were called functional above 56.7% productive rearrangements and were called segregating when the between-donor standard deviation exceeded 5%. A statistical classification framework was built for diagnosing cytomegalovirus status from the catalog of TCR beta chain sequences. In a later analysis, V and J genes were assigned by comparing TCR nucleotide sequences against IMGT/GENE-DB human TR gene sequences. Using the TCRdist pipeline, a later analysis assigned CDR3 sequences along with most-parsimonious VDJ recombination scenarios. A later analysis defined each TCR beta chain by its CDR3 amino acid sequence plus V-gene family, and excluded reads lacking a unique V-gene family. A later analysis removed 592 highly shared, low-generation-probability nucleotide sequences to deal with suspected cross-contamination and a sequencing artifact. A later analysis calculated a clonal expansion index for each public chain from normalized within-repertoire ranks of inferred template counts. A later analysis computed generation probabilities with a VDJ recombination model fitted to out-of-frame rearrangements, and checked the results against IGoR. Hypergeometric tests were used in a later analysis to score TCR-TCR, TCR-HLA and TCR-CMV co-occurrence, with a repertoire-size bias correction applied to the TCR pairs. A later analysis estimated false discovery rates by permuting HLA or CMV assignments 20 times. In a later analysis, co-occurring TCRs were grouped using DBSCAN, with TCRdist sequence similarity added in when clustering inside HLA-allele-positive subsets. Repertoires with fewer than 30,000 or more than 120,000 public chains, plus five repertoires with anomalous nucleotide sharing, were excluded from co-occurrence clustering. TCRdb carries this immuneACCESS record with in-frame sequences only. Its versions omit some clonotypes, under half of them owing to an unresolved V gene in the studies checked, with the rest unexplained. D and trimming come from the DNA, and the V and J calls and clone size come from that table. The sample table records under 150,000 clones; around 83% of these occur just once. The ten biggest clones cover 1% to 1.5% of the sample.

This clone was counted once. What antigen it recognizes has not been identified. Base qualities are not recorded, but no much larger clone differs from it by a single base. CDR1 SQVTM and CDR2 ANQGSEA are derived from the germline V gene. The CDR3 covers 15 residues, taking in both the cysteine and the phenylalanine. This entry keeps only the CDR3 DNA: 45 bases, framed from base 1. Here V drops 3 bases and J drops 10 bases, and the junction holds 15 bases not matched to any gene. The chain was built from TRBV29-1 and TRBJ1-1; the central 9 bases match TRBD1. The sample taken for sequencing was PBMCs. This receptor was identified in a girl aged 2 to 10 in good health and CMV-seronegative. The nucleotides read TGCAGCGTTGATTATCGTGGGACAGGGAGTATTGTAGCTTTCTTT. Its protein is CSVDYRGTGSIVAFF.